What follows are 16 T cell receptor beta chains derived from one specimen sequenced in a study of CD8 T cells in Susac syndrome (dated by TCRdb to about 2019). Library preparation employed the immunoSEQ multiplex PCR assay. RNA was extracted using the RNeasy kit, and about 0.5 to 1 ug of the RNA was reverse transcribed with random hexamers. Using fastp trimming at Q25 and MiXCR clonotype assembly, TCRdb reanalyzed the public sequencing data and kept in-frame beta chains. CDR3 protein sequences are deduplicated, and each keeps its most common genes and DNA. The sample contains 150,000 to 200,000 distinct CDR3 sequences, 95% of them found a single time. About 0.17% of the sample goes to the ten largest clones. Sample: CD8+ T cells from PBMCs. The receptors shown here come from a human donor with Susac syndrome.

This clonotype was seen only a few times. The J gene is TRBJ1-1, the V gene TRBV7-3, with D unclear. Trimming pared 6 bases from V and 2 bases from J, leaving 10 bases between. The CDR3 has 13 amino acids. Germline CDR1 SGHTA, CDR2 FQGTGA. The CDR3 nucleotides read TGTGCCAGCAGTTTATCGGTTAACACTGAAGCTTTCTTT. It is translated as CASSLSVNTEAFF.

The J gene is TRBJ2-1, the V gene TRBV4-2; TRBD2 aligns across 11 bases. The trim removed 2 bases at V and 3 bases at J, leaving 3 bases unmatched. The length of the CDR3 is 16 residues. Germline values: CDR1 LGHNA, CDR2 YNFKEQ. CDR3 in DNA: TGTGCCAGCAGCCAAATGGGACTAGCGGACTACAATGAGCAGTTCTTC. It translates to CASSQMGLADYNEQFF.

The rearrangement links TRBV27 to TRBJ2-1; D unclear. The CDR3 loop spans 15 amino acids. V gave up 5 bases and J gave up 3 bases, with 14 bases separating them. Per the germline V gene, CDR1 is MNHEY and CDR2 is SMNVEV (reference sequence). CDR3 nucleotide sequence: TGTGCCAGCAGTACCCGTAGGGATTTCTACAATGAGCAGTTCTTC. The encoded protein is CASSTRRDFYNEQFF.

The chain is built from TRBV9 and TRBJ2-1, with unresolved D. CDR3 size: 15 residues. V lost 2 bases to trimming and J lost 4 bases, with 13 bases between them. Germline V gives CDR1 SGDLS, CDR2 YYNGEE. The CDR3 loop reads CASSVSARPYNEQFF. CDR3 sequence (DNA): TGTGCCAGCAGCGTGAGCGCCCGCCCTTACAATGAGCAGTTCTTC.

The rearrangement joins TRBV13 to TRBJ1-2; the D gene is possibly TRBD1 (6 bases). The germline V and J ends were trimmed by 2 bases and 7 bases, with 14 bases remaining between them. This CDR3 has 14 amino acids. Germline lookup yields CDR1 PRHDT and CDR2 FYEKMQ (reference sequence). The DNA of the CDR3 is TGTGCCAGCAGCTTATTCGGGGGGCCCCTTGGCTACACCTTC. Its translation is CASSLFGGPLGYTF.

The chain recombines TRBV7-9 with TRBJ2-2; TRBD1 matches at 8 bases. Germline V gives CDR1 SEHNR, CDR2 FQNEAQ (reference sequence). CDR3 size: 14 residues. The trim removed 5 bases at V and 6 bases at J, leaving 5 bases unmatched. The CDR3 loop is CASSQDRAAGELFF. The CDR3 DNA follows: TGTGCCAGCAGCCAGGACAGGGCTGCCGGGGAGCTGTTTTTT.

The genes are TRBV3-1 and TRBJ2-1; the match to TRBD2 covers 13 bases. The V gene end was trimmed by 3 bases and the J gene end by 6 bases; junction bases not matched to a gene: 5. Germline V lookup: CDR1 LGHDT, CDR2 YNNKEL (reference sequence). This CDR3 is built from 16 residues. CDR3 in DNA: TGTGCCAGCAGCCAGGGAACTAGCGGGAGGGCCAATGAGCAGTTCTTC. As protein: CASSQGTSGRANEQFF.

The chain is built from TRBV7-2 and TRBJ2-6; possibly TRBD2 for D (5 bases). This CDR3 contains 17 residues. V dropped 1 base and J dropped 0 bases, with 10 bases sitting between them. Germline CDR1 and CDR2: SGHTA and FQGNSA. DNA of the CDR3: TGTGCCAGCAGCTTAGTGGCGGGTTCCTCTGGGGCCAACGTCCTGACTTTC. Encoded protein: CASSLVAGSSGANVLTF.

The chain is built from TRBV5-4 and TRBJ2-1, with 15 bases that match TRBD2. This CDR3 is 15 amino acids long. Germline CDR1 SGHNT, CDR2 YYREEE (reference sequence). V shed 3 bases and J 7 bases; nucleotides not matched to a gene: 2. Here the CDR3 reads CASSWTSGGANEQFF. The CDR3 DNA is TGTGCCAGCAGCTGGACTAGCGGGGGGGCAAATGAGCAGTTCTTC.

The chain links TRBV5-1 to TRBJ1-5; D unclear. The CDR3 covers 14 residues. Germline loops: CDR1 SGHRS, CDR2 YFSETQ. V lost 4 bases and J lost 1, with 9 bases in between. Here the CDR3 DNA reads TGCGCCAGCAGCGCAGACGGGAGCAATCAGCCCCAGCATTTT. Residues: CASSADGSNQPQHF.

DNA for the CDR3: TGTGCCAGCAGTGAATTGCGGGGGGCCTACGAGCAGTACTTC. As protein: CASSELRGAYEQYF. The rearrangement links TRBV25-1 to TRBJ2-7; 8 nucleotides line up with TRBD2. Trimming removed 1 base from V and 2 bases from J; junction bases left unmatched: 1. The germline V gene encodes CDR1 MGHDK and CDR2 SYGVNS. The CDR3 has 14 residues.

V gene TRBV7-2 combines with J gene TRBJ2-3; 13 bases are a match to TRBD2. The CDR3 runs 16 residues. Trimming removed 3 bases from V and 3 bases from J; junction bases left unmatched: 3. Germline V gives CDR1 SGHTA, CDR2 FQGNSA. The CDR3 reads CASSFKGLAGTDTQYF. CDR3 sequence (DNA): TGTGCCAGCAGCTTCAAGGGACTAGCGGGGACAGATACGCAGTATTTT. The whole variable domain, remainder taken from reference TRBV7-2 and TRBJ2-3, is GAGVSQSPSNKVTEKGKDVELRCDPISGHTALYWYRQSLGQGLEFLIYFQGNSAPDKSGLPSDRFSAERTGGSVSTLTIQRTQQEDSAVYLCASSFKGLAGTDTQYFGPGTRLTVL.

V and J are TRBV12-3 or TRBV12-4 and TRBJ2-7, with TRBD1 as a possible D gene (6 bases). There are 12 residues in the CDR3. V lost 6 bases to trimming and J lost 3 bases, with 9 bases between them. The CDR3 DNA follows: TGTGCCAGCAGGGAACAGGGCTACGAGCAGTACTTC. Its translation is CASREQGYEQYF.

This clonotype appeared a single time. The J gene is TRBJ2-1, the V gene TRBV20-1; D is unclear. Trimming took off 3 bases at V and 4 bases at J, with 16 bases between the two ends. From germline, CDR1 is DFQATT and CDR2 SNEGSKA (reference sequence). The CDR3 covers 15 residues. CDR3 DNA sequence: TGCAGTGCTAGTTCATATGAGACGGAATACAATGAGCAGTTCTTC. Translated, it gives CSASSYETEYNEQFF.

V and J are TRBV18 and TRBJ2-7, with 7 bases identical to TRBD1. The germline CDR1 and CDR2 sequences are KGHSH and LQKENI. The V gene end was trimmed by 3 bases and the J gene end by 1 base; junction bases not matched to a gene: 6. This CDR3 comprises 15 residues. The CDR3 DNA sequence: TGTGCCAGCTCACCTGACAGGGATCCGTCCTACGAGCAGTACTTC. Its translation is CASSPDRDPSYEQYF.

The chain joins TRBV4-2 to TRBJ2-3; 10 bases are shared with TRBD2. V was pared by 3 bases and J by 6 bases, with 15 bases of the junction left unmatched. The CDR3 consists of 18 residues. CDR1 LGHNA and CDR2 YNFKEQ come from the germline V gene. CDR3 nucleotides: TGTGCCAGCAGCCAGGGGGATTGGACTAGCGGAGAGGTGGATACGCAGTATTTT. Amino acid sequence: CASSQGDWTSGEVDTQYF.